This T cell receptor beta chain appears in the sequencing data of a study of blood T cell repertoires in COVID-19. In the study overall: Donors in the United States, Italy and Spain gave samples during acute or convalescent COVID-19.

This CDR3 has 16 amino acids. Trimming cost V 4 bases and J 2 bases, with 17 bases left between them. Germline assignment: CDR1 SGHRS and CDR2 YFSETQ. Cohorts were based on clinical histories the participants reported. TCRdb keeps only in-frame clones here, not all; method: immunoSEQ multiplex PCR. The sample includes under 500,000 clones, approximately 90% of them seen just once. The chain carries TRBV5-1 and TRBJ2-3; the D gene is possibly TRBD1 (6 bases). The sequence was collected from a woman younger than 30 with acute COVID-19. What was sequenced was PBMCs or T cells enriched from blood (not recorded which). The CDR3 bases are TGCGCCAGCAGCAAAGGGGGATTTGGACCCACAGATACGCAGTATTTT. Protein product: CASSKGGFGPTDTQYF.